The 5 T cell receptor beta chains in this list originate from one sample, sequenced in a study of blood T cell repertoires in COVID-19. Assay used: immunoSEQ multiplex PCR; TCRdb lists only in-frame clones, some missing. There are about 400,000 clones in the sample; around 89% occur only once, and 4% to 5.5% lies in the top ten. The sample consisted of peripheral blood. These receptors originate from a woman between 25 and 40 years old with acute or convalescent COVID-19.

This rearrangement joins TRBV5-1 to TRBJ1-3, with TRBD1 matching over 9 bases. V lost 9 bases and J lost 4; bases outside the gene matches: 8. In germline, CDR1 is SGHRS, CDR2 YFSETQ. CDR3 length: 14 residues. The CDR3 DNA reads TGCGCCACCAGTACAGGGGGCATCGGAAACACCATATATTTT. Translating it yields CATSTGGIGNTIYF.

The V gene is TRBV6-5, the J gene TRBJ2-5; D possibly corresponds to TRBD2 (6 bases). CDR1 and CDR2 from the germline V gene are MNHEY and SVGAGI. Trimming took 2 bases from V and 5 from J, leaving 9 bases between them. The CDR3 loop spans 13 amino acids. The CDR3 bases are TGTGCCAGCAGTTACACTAGCTTGGAGACCCAGTACTTC. Protein product: CASSYTSLETQYF.

The genes are TRBV4-1 and TRBJ1-1; possibly TRBD1 for D (5 bases). CDR1 and CDR2 from the germline V gene are MGHRA and YSYEKL. Trimming shortened V by 1 base and J by 4 bases, and 10 bases separated the two germline ends. The CDR3 extends over 14 amino acids. CDR3 nucleotide sequence: TGCGCCAGCAGCCAAGGGGGCAGTGGCACTGAAGCTTTCTTT. Amino acids: CASSQGGSGTEAFF.

The genes are TRBV6-6 and TRBJ1-3, with a tentative D call TRBD1 (5 bases). This CDR3 is 16 amino acids long. The germline V gene encodes CDR1 MNHNY and CDR2 SVGAGI (reference sequence). V gave up 8 bases and J gave up 1 base, with 18 bases separating them. The CDR3 here is CASALDNAFSGNTIYF. The DNA for the CDR3 is TGTGCCAGCGCACTGGACAACGCCTTTTCTGGAAACACCATATATTTT.

The gene calls are TRBV9 and TRBJ1-3; 8 bases are a match to TRBD1. V was pared by 2 bases and J by 4 bases, with 5 bases of the junction left unmatched. Germline V gene lookup returns CDR1 SGDLS and CDR2 YYNGEE. The CDR3 loop spans 15 amino acids. DNA of the CDR3: TGTGCCAGCAGCGTGTCAGGGGGCACCGGAAACACCATATATTTT. Protein: CASSVSGGTGNTIYF.